Only a few counts were recorded for the clone carrying this TCR beta chain. The antigen remains unidentified. This sample stems from a study of OX40 agonist ivuxolimab in advanced cancers. Study details: Age averaged around 54 years (range about 23 to 80), and 80% to 90% were male.

Using immunoSEQ multiplex PCR, the repertoire was profiled, and TCRdb retains in-frame clones only, with some absent. Of roughly 67,000 clones in the sample, over 75% were seen once. The study's findings and limits: Some patients who did not respond also had low normalized T-cell clonal expansion. Doses of 0.1 to 3.0 mg/kg were accompanied by clonal expansion of CD4+ and CD8+ blood T cells by week 6.

The CDR3 runs 13 residues. With 0 bases removed from V and 8 bases from J, the gap between germline ends came to 5 bases. Germline CDR1 reads WSHSY; CDR2 reads SAAADI. The V call is TRBV10-2, the J call TRBJ1-6, with no clear D. This clonotype was obtained from an adult with an advanced solid tumor such as melanoma, head and neck, liver or kidney cancer. Here the sequenced sample was CD4+ or CD8+ T cells sorted from blood, taken in a trial of the OX40 agonist ivuxolimab. In DNA, the CDR3 is TGCGCCAGCAGTGAGTCGAGGTATTCACCCCTCCACTTT. This gives the protein CASSESRYSPLHF.